This entry concerns a single T cell receptor beta chain. Its antigen remains unidentified. Base qualities were left out, and no much larger clone turns up one base away. Inclusion was restricted to participants for whom at least one PBMC sample before ART initiation and at least two post-ART samples were available. Every participant with HIV received treatment in the United States of America. Before DNA extraction, cryopreserved samples containing 1-10 million PBMC were thawed and washed. At the time of the earliest PBMC sample for each participant with HIV, ages ranged from roughly 20 to 54 years. Per participant, PBMC samples came from 1-4 timepoints prior to ART initiation and 2-8 timepoints following ART initiation, for a median of 7 samples. For every participant, serial HIV viral load, CD4+ T-cell count, ART history and demographic data were obtained. Genomic DNA was extracted from unsorted PBMC with a Qiagen kit on a QIAcube, processed in batches of 12 samples.

The immunoSEQ hsTCRB v3.0 assay was used at survey level resolution to sequence the TRB variable region. TRB sequencing targeted a depth of roughly 35,000-55,000 T-cell genomes per sample. Pooled TRB libraries were sequenced on an Illumina MiSeq with a v3 150-cycle kit. The authors' pipeline ran thus. Repertoire analysis ran in R within a reproducible Nextflow workflow covering QC, data transformation and analysis. LymphoSeq2, an R package for exploring AIRR-Seq data, was used to implement the custom analyses. After excluding several samples that yielded fewer than 5000 total TRB sequences, 188 HIV repertoires remained for analysis. Among the approximately 200 retained HIV repertoires, 59 were collected before ART initiation and 129 after ART initiation. Repertoires were downsampled to 5000 TRB nucleotide sequences, with summary statistics averaged over 100 downsampling iterations. Only TRB sequences with CDR3 regions of at least seven amino acids were retained for analysis. Diversity was assessed using a clonality score derived from Shannon entropy and using the Gini coefficient. In repertoire networks, the top 5000 CDR3 amino acid sequences were linked whenever an edit distance of one separated two sequences. GLIPH2 predicted antigen specificity groups and MHC restriction for TRB CDR3 amino acid sequences. To flag known associations with CMV, EBV, HIV or tissue antigens, CDR3 amino acid sequences were compared against VDJdb and McPAS-TCR. Pre-ART, post-ART and control groups were compared with Wilcoxon signed-rank tests and Holm-Bonferroni correction. This immuneACCESS table, as held by TCRdb, lists in-frame sequences with V and J called but not all clones. Of the missing ones, under half trace to an unresolved V gene in checked studies; the others have no known cause. That table furnishes V, J and clone size, whereas the DNA furnished D and trimming. The sample table records 15,000 or so clones; around 85% of these occur just once. The ten largest clones add up to approximately 14% of the sample.

This entry belongs to a study of long-term antiretroviral therapy in people with HIV (dated by TCRdb to between 2021 and 2023). A note on the overall study: The earliest samples were collected about a decade before the 2015 WHO recommendation for immediate ART, when ART was typically delayed until CD4 counts fell. A retrospective serial study tested whether ART initiation and durable HIV suppression were associated with changes in peripheral blood TRB repertoire composition and diversity. Test extractions of a monoclonal T-cell line alongside under 35 polyclonal samples showed no cross-contamination during QIAcube processing. The cohort contributed about 200 cryopreserved PBMC samples from 30 to 35 adults with confirmed HIV infection, collected serially over a mean of approximately six years (range 1-12). About 35% of the 30 participants with HIV were female.

CDR1 and CDR2 were assigned from the germline V gene (reference sequence) as MNHEY and SMNVEV. V lost 5 bases and J lost 3 bases, and the count of bases not matched to a germline gene is 8. There are 16 amino acids in the CDR3, from cysteine to phenylalanine inclusive. CDR3 DNA only is kept here, 48 bases in frame from base 1. What the work shows at the level of the full study, not this receptor alone: ART initiation was associated with a significant increase in TRB diversity, but diversity stayed significantly below transplant donor controls even after long-term ART. No data were available on ART adherence, viral resistance or therapy changes, limiting inferences about post-ART repertoire changes. Because PBMC availability was limited, only the TCR beta chain was sequenced, with no alpha chain pairing. Narrower CDR3 length ranges were observed in HIV repertoires than in controls, and an antigen-experienced repertoire with only a slight naive shift after ART was suggested by the network structure. Unsorted PBMC were profiled instead of sorted CD4+ and CD8+ T cells because pre-ART samples had limited cell numbers. Expanded TRB clones identified before ART initiation dominated the repertoire across all time points, though the dominance fluctuated and decreased in many PLHIV after ART. The samples span the years 2004 to 2017, and the ART regimens used at that time may not be as effective as current regimens.

Sequenced material: unsorted PBMCs, taken less than 1.3 years before starting antiretroviral therapy. This receptor chain uses TRBV27 and TRBJ1-4; 8 central bases correspond to TRBD1. The clonotype originates from a man aged 25 to 40 with HIV. The nucleotide sequence reads TGTGCCAGCAGTAGCTATCAGGGGGCGGCTAATGAAAAACTGTTTTTT. Its translation reads: CASSSYQGAANEKLFF.